This T cell receptor beta chain was captured in a study of cytomegalovirus exposure and HLA in healthy donors (dated by TCRdb to the late 2010s). About the investigation overall: An earlier analysis of approximately 640 of the donors reported about 250 Gb of sequence data and 117 million unique TCR beta sequences from 150 million to 200 million T cells. About 300 gigabases of sequencing data and tens of millions of unique TCR sequences were included in an early release covering about 600 HLA-typed donors. The genetic ancestry cluster associated with self-reported Caucasian donors included about 81% of the 398 genotyped donors. The aim of the study was to test whether cataloging public T cell receptors could identify signatures of past pathogen exposure. The T cell repertoires of 666 subjects were profiled by immunosequencing and related to cytomegalovirus serostatus. Along with the approximately 650-subject first cohort, a separate validation cohort of over a hundred different subjects was used. High-throughput TCR immunosequencing, statistical association of individual TCRs with disease status, and machine learning were combined to predict cytomegalovirus infection status. To study patterns of TCR occurrence, a later analysis re-analyzed previously published TCR beta repertoires from 700 or so donors and added high-resolution HLA genotyping. Rather than drawing on any new phenotypic data, the later analysis identified candidate immune exposures from TCR beta sequences and the way those sequences occurred across donors. An earlier analysis of about 620 of the donors applied high-throughput TCR beta sequencing to assess whether each TCR beta V gene segment acted as functional or pseudogenic. Donor age, sex, ethnicity and CMV serostatus were collected together with the repertoire data. Genome-wide SNP genotypes for about 65% of the roughly 670 donors were used in a later genetic analysis, which treated that subset as a discovery cohort. Every repertoire in the discovery cohort had been generated on one and the same sequencing platform. Both class I and class II loci were covered by HLA typing, at four-digit resolution. Typing coverage differed by locus: A, B, C, DRB1 and DQB1 were typed in about 629-640 donors, DQA1 in 522, DPA1 in 606, and DPB1 in approximately 450. A handful of DR-DQ haplotypes were handled as single units for association and clustering because linkage in the cohort was strong. Among 300 to 450 genotyped donors of the cohort, an average of approximately 250,000 unique TCR beta nucleotide sequences were sequenced per donor, 15% to 20% of them non-productive.

The library came from the immunoSEQ multiplex PCR assay. A mixture of 60 forward primers for TCR Vbeta segments and 13 reverse primers for TCR Jbeta segments was used in the multiplex PCR. The CDR3 region of rearranged TCR beta genes was amplified from genomic DNA by a multiplex PCR assay. On the Illumina HiSeq System, the amplified TCR beta libraries were sequenced as 87-base-pair reads. Per the source publication's procedure: A later analysis tallied 75 million to 95 million unique TCR beta chains across the 650 to 750 repertoires, and approximately 11 million of those chains were shared by two or more donors. Raw reads were error-corrected and collapsed into unique sequences by a nearest-neighbor algorithm in which closely related sequences were merged to remove PCR and sequencing errors. CDR3 sequences were aligned to IMGT reference sequences to assign V, D and J gene segments. Each retained sequence needed at least a six-nucleotide match to both a V gene segment and a J gene segment. Rearrangements were classified as productive when the CDR3 lacked stop codons and remained in frame with V and J, and all other rearrangements were classified as non-productive. Following IMGT convention, CDR3 was defined as the stretch from the second conserved V-encoded cysteine to the conserved J-encoded phenylalanine. Sequences without an unambiguous match to a single V gene segment were excluded from the earlier analysis of several hundred of the donors. In an earlier analysis of a few hundred of the donors, V segments were called functional above 56.7% productive rearrangements and were called segregating when the between-donor standard deviation exceeded 5%. To diagnose cytomegalovirus status from the catalog of TCR beta chain sequences, a statistical classification framework was built. A later analysis assigned V and J genes by comparing TCR nucleotide sequences with IMGT/GENE-DB human TR gene sequences. In a later analysis, CDR3 sequences and most-parsimonious VDJ recombination scenarios were assigned using the TCRdist pipeline. In a later analysis, each TCR beta chain was defined by its CDR3 amino acid sequence together with its V-gene family, and reads without a unique V-gene family were excluded. As a way to deal with suspected cross-contamination and a sequencing artifact, a later analysis dropped hundreds of nucleotide sequences that were highly shared and had low generation probability. In a later analysis, a clonal expansion index was calculated for each public chain from normalized within-repertoire ranks of inferred template counts. In a later analysis, generation probabilities were computed using a VDJ recombination model fitted to out-of-frame rearrangements, and the results were checked against IGoR. In a later analysis, hypergeometric tests were used to score TCR-TCR, TCR-HLA and TCR-CMV co-occurrence, with a repertoire-size bias correction applied to TCR pairs. To estimate false discovery rates, a later analysis permuted the HLA or CMV assignments 20 times. A later analysis grouped co-occurring TCRs with DBSCAN, adding TCRdist sequence similarity when clustering within HLA-allele-positive subsets. Repertoires with fewer than 30,000 or more than 120,000 public chains were left out of co-occurrence clustering, as were five repertoires with anomalous nucleotide sharing. The table comes from immuneACCESS by way of TCRdb, which keeps in-frame sequences with V and J called. Part of the clones is missing from these tables; in studies checked, under half for an unresolved V gene and the rest for unknown reasons. V and J calls and clone size follow that table, whereas D and trimming were derived from the DNA. The sample contains 150,000 or so clones, about three quarters of them found a single time. Roughly 1.6% of the sample is held by the ten biggest clonotypes.

The cohort was made up of several hundred healthy bone marrow donors. At the time of sampling, every cohort member was nominally healthy, though immune exposures that went unrecorded were likely present. The donor was CMV seronegative and was included in the group of approximately 350 seronegative cohort members. A peripheral blood sample was provided by each donor, and peripheral blood mononuclear cells were used for TCR beta sequencing. Genomic DNA extraction from the blood cell samples was performed with the Qiagen DNeasy Blood Extraction Kit. CDR1 LGHNA and CDR2 YNFKEQ are derived from the germline V gene. Inclusive of the bounding cysteine and phenylalanine, the CDR3 is 16 residues long. The read is trimmed to its CDR3 DNA, 48 bases read in frame from base 1. Deletion took 1 base off V and 4 bases off J, with a span of 13 bases between the germline ends. Here is what the overall study found, with its caveats: CMV serostatus was the only immune exposure information available for the cohort. Because some donors lacked HLA typing at each locus, the association tests relied only on the typed subset. Because the 87-base-pair reads could not distinguish some IMGT-functional V segments, including TRBV6-2 and TRBV6-3, those segments were excluded. A further reported finding was that TCR beta sequences accurately predicted the HLA-A and HLA-B alleles for most subjects in the first cohort. While some public TCRs were present in many individuals, most TCR sequences turned up only very rarely across donors. In both the original and validation cohorts, the classifier was reported to diagnose cytomegalovirus status with high specificity and sensitivity. In a later analysis, HLA-associated TCR beta chains showed more clonal expansion and lower generation probabilities than non-associated chains that were equally common. In this cohort, only TCR beta chains were sequenced, and detectable features were limited by the absence of alpha or paired-chain data. Because counts were too low, seventeen rarely observed V segments, including chromosome 9 orphons, were excluded from the earlier analysis of some 590 of the donors. Specific HLA alleles were associated with 18,000 or so TCR beta sequences at a false discovery rate of 0.05 in a later analysis. An association between a missense DCLRE1C variant and V-gene and J-gene trimming of TCR beta chains was found in a later genetic analysis and replicated in an independent cohort. A cluster of highly shared sequence variants was judged likely to be a technical artifact of the sequencing pipeline. When HLA alleles, especially DR and DQ, strongly co-occurred, attributing TCR associations to individual alleles was difficult. According to the authors, the approach could potentially be generalized to other disease states and immunological phenotypes. A later analysis found that TCR association rates varied across HLA loci, with DRB1 alleles showing the most associated TCRs and HLA-C alleles the fewest. A few of the identified cytomegalovirus-associated TCR beta chains were confirmed in vitro to be specific for cytomegalovirus antigens. According to a later analysis, parvovirus B19, influenza, CMV and Epstein-Barr virus appeared linked to several top co-occurrence clusters. The study listed 164 TCR beta chains as associated with cytomegalovirus. Correlated functional status among segregating V segments might reflect linkage disequilibrium, but an unknown experimental factor could not be ruled out. According to a later analysis, most CMV-associated TCR beta chains appeared to be HLA-restricted, and the HLA associations seemed to be driven largely by CMV exposure. The presence/absence analyses assumed that sequencing depth was roughly uniform across donors, and that assumption may not be true. A later genetic analysis reported fewer N-insertions in productive TCRs among donors in an Asian-associated ancestry cluster than the roughly 620-donor mean. In an earlier analysis of some 540 of the donors, most TCR beta V segments appeared in productive rearrangements about 87% or about 30% of the time, broadly matching IMGT annotations.

Comments on this clone: It lacks a known antigen. No clone much larger than this one lies a single base away; base qualities are absent.

The clonotype was recovered from a girl aged 10 to 17 in good health and CMV-seronegative. Source material: PBMCs. The chain is encoded by TRBV4-2 joined to TRBJ2-2; TRBD2 is possibly the D segment (5 matching bases). The CDR3: CASSQGVASSTGELFF. The sequence in DNA is TGTGCCAGCAGCCAAGGGGTAGCGTCGAGCACCGGGGAGCTGTTTTTT.